This T cell receptor beta chain was recovered during a study of blood T cell repertoires in COVID-19. On the study more broadly: PBMCs, B-cell-depleted T cells, or T cells were the source of the cDNA or gDNA that made up the material.

Original processing notes: Amplifying reference gene primers gave estimates of nucleated cell counts. Clones were sequenced by immunoSEQ multiplex PCR, and TCRdb holds only the in-frame ones, with some missing. V and J calls and clone size are copied from that table; D and trimming were computed from the DNA. The sample includes approximately 80,000 clones, less than 95% of them seen just once. V lost 4 bases, J lost 4 bases, and 8 bases stayed unmatched. CDR3 length: 15 residues. Germline-derived CDR1 and CDR2 are MNHEY and SMNVEV (reference sequence). V usage is TRBV27 and J usage is TRBJ2-7; 9 nucleotides agree with TRBD1. The receptor comes from a woman aged 45 to 65 in a cohort sampled during active COVID-19. Sequenced material: peripheral blood. CDR3 region: CASSSHTGGDYEQYF. In nucleotides, the CDR3 is TGTGCCAGCAGTTCTCATACAGGGGGCGATTACGAGCAGTACTTC.